This T cell receptor beta chain was sequenced for a study of identical twins. Study outcomes and limitations: Whereas memory repertoires showed no such difference, abundant cord blood beta clonotypes carried fewer insertions. Alpha sequences that were out-of-frame and twin-shared showed an excess of low generation probability.

Only a few counts were recorded for this clonotype. Its specificity is not known. A universal primer binding site was introduced by template switching. The final cDNA contained unique molecular identifiers. TCRdb re-called the 5' RACE reads with MiXCR, one entry per CDR3 protein. The sample contains approximately 550,000 distinct CDR3 sequences, about a fifth of which appear only once. This CDR3 contains 18 residues. Germline-derived CDR1 and CDR2 are MNHEY and SMNVEV (reference sequence). V shed 3 bases and J shed 0 bases, with 15 bases lying between them. Another study also made use of these data, one on yellow fever vaccine responses in identical twins.

The sample taken for sequencing was CD4+ T cells sorted from blood. This TCR derives from a woman aged 18-29 years in good health. The rearrangement uses TRBV27 and TRBJ2-6, with unresolved D. CDR3 in DNA: TGTGCCAGCAGTTTTGTCGATGGAGCTCTCTCTGGGGCCAACGTCCTGACTTTC. Protein: CASSFVDGALSGANVLTF.